This TCR beta chain emerged from a study of shared clonotypes between healthy human individuals. The CDR3 consists of 16 residues. After removal of 1 base from V and 1 base from J, the junction contained 4 bases not matched to a gene. From germline, CDR1 is SGHKS and CDR2 YYEKEE (reference sequence). Donors comprised only Caucasian adults living in Nashville, Tennessee. Sequenced by immunoSEQ multiplex PCR; TCRdb stores in-frame clones only, minus some. The data show more than 2,000,000 clones, around 94% seen once. The chain combines TRBV5-5 with TRBJ2-7; 11 bases map to TRBD1. The source material was naive CD4+ T cells sorted from blood. Subset of the sample: CD45RA+ positively selected. The TCR originated in a man between 18 and 29 years old in good health. CDR3 nucleotide sequence: TGTGCCAGCAGCTTGACGGGGACAGGGGGTTCCTACGAGCAGTACTTC. Residues: CASSLTGTGGSYEQYF.